This T cell receptor beta chain came from a study of regulatory T cells in long-lasting Graves disease. Study-level results: Persistent disease preferred TRBV28, TRBJ1-2 and TRBJ2-5. Investigators studied peripheral blood only, not thyroid tissue.

Time point reported: newly diagnosed GD, antithyroid drugs for less than 3 months. PBMC-extracted RNA yielded the TCR library. Guidelines of the American Thyroid Association were used to diagnose Graves' disease. This clonotype occurred a few times. As yet, its antigen is unknown. HTBI primers from iRepertoire and Arm-PCR of CDR3 regions yielded the TCR beta libraries. From the multiplex PCR reads, TCRdb called clonotypes with MiXCR, one entry per CDR3 protein. This repertoire shows fewer than 650,000 distinct CDR3 sequences, 15% to 20% found once; its top ten account for about 11%. Unmatched junction bases numbered 11, after V lost 3 bases and J lost 9 bases. The CDR3 extends over 15 amino acids. CDR1 and CDR2 from the germline V gene are GTSNPN and SVGIG (reference sequence). These data were likewise used in another study, on T cells in Graves' hyperthyroidism and ophthalmopathy. That study adds: Ophthalmopathy could be told apart from stable hyperthyroidism with a 13 V-J model.

The genes are TRBV30 and TRBJ2-1, with 10 positions matching TRBD2. This sequence originates from a man in his late teens or twenties with Graves disease. This specimen was peripheral blood mononuclear cells (PBMCs), taken at new diagnosis, from a patient treated with antithyroid drugs. The CDR3 DNA follows: TGTGCCTGGAGGGCAGCGGGAGGGTTTGGGGGTGAGCAGTTCTTC. Translating it yields CAWRAAGGFGGEQFF. Full variable domain (outside the CDR3, taken from reference TRBV30 and TRBJ2-1): SQTIHQWPATLVQPVGSPLSLECTVEGTSNPNLYWYRQAAGRGLQLLFYSVGIGQISSEVPQNLSASRPQDRQFILSSKKLLLSDSGFYLCAWRAAGGFGGEQFFGPGTRLTVL.